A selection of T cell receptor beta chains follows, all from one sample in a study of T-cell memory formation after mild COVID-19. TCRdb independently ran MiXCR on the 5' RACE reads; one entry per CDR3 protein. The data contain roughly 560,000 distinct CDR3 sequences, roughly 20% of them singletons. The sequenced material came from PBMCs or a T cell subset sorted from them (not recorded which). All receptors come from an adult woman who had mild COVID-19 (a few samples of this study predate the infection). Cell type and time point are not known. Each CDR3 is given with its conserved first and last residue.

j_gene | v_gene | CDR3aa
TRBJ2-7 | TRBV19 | CASSMSDRASYEQYF
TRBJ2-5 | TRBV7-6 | CASSLGGGVFQETQYF
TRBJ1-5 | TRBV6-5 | CASSYDRGPGQPQHF
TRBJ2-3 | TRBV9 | CASSAGGGPSTDTQYF
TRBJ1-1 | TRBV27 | CASHDRNTEAFF
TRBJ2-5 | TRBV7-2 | CASRPTSGRETQYF
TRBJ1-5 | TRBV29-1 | CSATGADSNQPQHF
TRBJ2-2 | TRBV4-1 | CASSQVVGASGELFF
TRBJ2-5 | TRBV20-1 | CSAGGLGDYQETQYF
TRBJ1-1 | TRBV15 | CATSTTVNTEAFF
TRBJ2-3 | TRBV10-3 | CAISEPPTDTQYF
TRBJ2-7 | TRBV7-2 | CASSLGDWDEQYF
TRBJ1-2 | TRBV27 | CASSHDASYGYTF
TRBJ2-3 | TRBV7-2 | CASSLLSGGITDTQYF
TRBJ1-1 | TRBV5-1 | CASSLGDRGVGTEAFF
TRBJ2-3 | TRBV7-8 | CASSSLTGASTDTQYF